A selection of T cell receptor beta chains follows, all from one sample in a study of Ad26.COV2.S vaccination and SARS-CoV-2 variants. Using immunoSEQ multiplex PCR, the repertoire was profiled, and TCRdb retains in-frame clones only, with some absent. Of approximately 300,000 clones listed, about 82% are singletons. The sequences come from peripheral blood, collected in a trial of Ad26.COV2.S vaccine versus placebo. These receptors were taken from a person aged 18 to 65 who received the Ad26.COV2.S COVID-19 vaccine or a placebo. Both conserved end residues are part of each CDR3. A D gene is named only where the DNA matches it firmly. A row's size may be missing; if present it is once, few, many or a size class.

v_call	clone_size	d_call	j_call	cdr3_nt	cdr3_aa
TRBV21-1	NA	NA	TRBJ2-7	TGTGCCAGCAGCCGCCCCCCTGGGAGGTCCACCTACGAGCAGTACTTC	CASSRPPGRSTYEQYF
TRBV27	once	NA	TRBJ1-3	TGTGCCAGCAGGGGTCCAGGGGGAAACACCATATATTTT	CASRGPGGNTIYF
TRBV4-1	NA	NA	TRBJ2-7	TGCGCCAGCAGCCAAGGGCAGTACTACGAGCAGTACTTC	CASSQGQYYEQYF
TRBV28	NA	NA	TRBJ2-7	TGTGCCAGCAGGGGACCCGGTTTTGCTCTTGACGAGCAGTACTTC	CASRGPGFALDEQYF
TRBV29-1	NA	TRBD1	TRBJ1-2	TGCAGCGTTGGGCAGGGGGCGCGAAACTATGGCTACACCTTC	CSVGQGARNYGYTF
TRBV19	NA	NA	TRBJ1-2	TGTGCCAGTAGTATGCGGAGCAACTATGGCTACACCTTC	CASSMRSNYGYTF
TRBV13	NA	NA	TRBJ2-7	TGTGCCAGCAGCTTTGGGGGGAGTTCCTACGAGCAGTACTTC	CASSFGGSSYEQYF
TRBV2	NA	NA	TRBJ1-2	TGTGCCAGCACAGGTTACTATGGCTACACCTTC	CASTGYYGYTF
TRBV7-9	NA	NA	TRBJ2-7	TGTGCCAGCAGCCACGGGCACGAGCAGTACTTC	CASSHGHEQYF
TRBV2	NA	NA	TRBJ1-6	TGTGCCAGCAGGTCGGAGCATAATTCACCCCTCCACTTT	CASRSEHNSPLHF
TRBV19	NA	NA	TRBJ1-1	TGTGCCAGTAAAGGACAGCTTAACACTGAAGCTTTCTTT	CASKGQLNTEAFF
TRBV9	once	TRBD2	TRBJ2-1	TGTGCCAGCAGCGTAGAATGGGTTAGCGGGCGCACCTACAATGAGCAGTTCTTC	CASSVEWVSGRTYNEQFF
TRBV3-1/TRBV3-2	NA	NA	TRBJ2-2	TGTGCCAGCAGCCCAAGGAGCACCGGGGAGCTGTTTTTT	CASSPRSTGELFF
TRBV27	NA	TRBD1	TRBJ2-7	TGTGCCAGCAGTCTACAGGGGGCTTGGGAGCAGTACTTC	CASSLQGAWEQYF
TRBV10-3	NA	NA	TRBJ2-7	TGTGCCATCAGTGAAAGAGAAAGGGGATGGGAGCAGTACTTC	CAISERERGWEQYF
TRBV2	NA	NA	TRBJ2-7	TGTGCCAGCAGTGAAGCGGGGACGGCGGAGCAGTACTTC	CASSEAGTAEQYF
TRBV28	NA	NA	TRBJ1-2	TGTGCCAGCAGCCTGGAGAGAGGCTACACCTTC	CASSLERGYTF
TRBV7-8	NA	NA	TRBJ1-2	TGTGCCAGCAGCTTATCGACGGAGTATTATGGCTACACCTTC	CASSLSTEYYGYTF
TRBV5-4	NA	NA	TRBJ2-4	TGTGCCAGCAGCTTGGCCTTGTCCAAAAACATTCAGTACTTC	CASSLALSKNIQYF
TRBV2	NA	NA	TRBJ2-1	TGTGCCAGCAGTGGGGGTCACACTTCCTACAATGAGCAGTTCTTC	CASSGGHTSYNEQFF
TRBV4-2	NA	NA	TRBJ1-2	TGTGCCAGCAGCCTCAAGATGGCGGATCTGGGGTATGGCTACACCTTC	CASSLKMADLGYGYTF
TRBV5-1	NA	TRBD1	TRBJ2-3	TGCGCCAGCAGCTTGGATAGACAGGGGTTGAATACGCAGTATTTT	CASSLDRQGLNTQYF
TRBV6-5	once	NA	TRBJ1-2	TGTGCCAGCAGTTACTTTGGGTCTGTGGGCTACACCTTC	CASSYFGSVGYTF
TRBV7-9	NA	TRBD1	TRBJ1-5	TGTGCCAGCAGCCGGACAGGGAGGGATCAGCCCCAGCATTTT	CASSRTGRDQPQHF
TRBV5-5	NA	TRBD1	TRBJ1-6	TGTGCCAGCAGCACCACAGGGGGGAAAAATTCACCCCTCCACTTT	CASSTTGGKNSPLHF
TRBV7-9	NA	TRBD1	TRBJ1-1	TGTGCCAGCAGCAATATGGACAGGGAGGCCACTGAAGCTTTCTTT	CASSNMDREATEAFF
TRBV7-9	NA	TRBD1	TRBJ1-2	TGTGCCAGCAGCTTAGCGGCCGGGACAGGGAGCTTTAACTTTGGCTACACCTTC	CASSLAAGTGSFNFGYTF
TRBV7-9	once	TRBD1	TRBJ2-7	TGTGCCAGCAGACTGAGACAGGGGAACTACGAGCAGTACTTC	CASRLRQGNYEQYF
TRBV29-1	NA	TRBD2	TRBJ2-2	TGCAGCGTTGTTAGGACTAGCGGTGGGGGCGGGGAGCTGTTTTTT	CSVVRTSGGGGELFF
TRBV28	NA	NA	TRBJ1-6	TGTGCCAGCAGTTTGGTAGGGTCAGGCTGGAATTCACCCCTCCACTTT	CASSLVGSGWNSPLHF
TRBV24-1	NA	TRBD1	TRBJ1-1	TGTGCCACCAGACGGACAGGACAAACTGAAGCTTTCTTT	CATRRTGQTEAFF
TRBV5-5	NA	TRBD1	TRBJ2-3	TGTGCCAGCAGCGAAACAGGGGTGGGCGCAGATACGCAGTATTTT	CASSETGVGADTQYF
TRBV10-1	NA	NA	TRBJ2-1	TGCGCCAGCATTCGAATGGACTGCGGGCCGAATGAGCAGTTCTTC	CASIRMDCGPNEQFF
TRBV6-5	NA	NA	TRBJ1-2	TGTGCCAGCAGTTCCCAGGGGAACGGCTACACCTTC	CASSSQGNGYTF
TRBV7-3	NA	NA	TRBJ1-4	TGTGCCAGCAGCTTAGGGGGGGCTAATGAAAAACTGTTTTTT	CASSLGGANEKLFF
TRBV11-3	NA	NA	TRBJ1-6	TGTGCCAGCAGCTTAGGTGTGGGGTTGATAGAATCACCCCTCCACTTT	CASSLGVGLIESPLHF
TRBV5-5	many	NA	TRBJ2-1	TGTGCCAGCAGCTTGGGAGAGGGGTCCTACAATGAGCAGTTCTTC	CASSLGEGSYNEQFF
TRBV5-6	NA	TRBD1	TRBJ1-5	TGTGCCAGCAGCTCGGGACAGGGGAGAATTCAGCCCCAGCATTTT	CASSSGQGRIQPQHF
TRBV5-1	NA	TRBD1	TRBJ2-7	TGCGCCAGCAGCTTGGACCCCGGGCAGGGGGTACACGAGCAGTACTTC	CASSLDPGQGVHEQYF
TRBV27	NA	TRBD1	TRBJ2-7	TGTGCCAGCAGACGGACAGGGGGTCCCTACGAGCAGTACTTC	CASRRTGGPYEQYF
TRBV29-1	once	TRBD1	TRBJ1-1	TGCAGCGTCCGGACAGGGGCTGAAGCTTTCTTT	CSVRTGAEAFF
TRBV5-6	NA	NA	TRBJ2-3	TGTGCCAGCAGCTTTACGGGGGCCCGCACAGATACGCAGTATTTT	CASSFTGARTDTQYF
TRBV19	NA	NA	TRBJ1-3	TGTGCCAGTAGTATGAATGTTGGAGGGGTGGGAAACACCATATATTTT	CASSMNVGGVGNTIYF
TRBV12-3/TRBV12-4	NA	NA	TRBJ1-2	TGTGCCAGCAGTCCAACGTCGTGGGGCTACACCTTC	CASSPTSWGYTF
TRBV24-1	NA	NA	TRBJ1-2	TGTGCCACCAGTGCTCCTGGAAGGGTCGAGGGCTACACCTTC	CATSAPGRVEGYTF
TRBV1	NA	NA	TRBJ2-5	TGCACCAGCAGCCAAGGGTCTTCCCTAATGCGTGAAGAGACCCAGTACTTC	CTSSQGSSLMREETQYF
TRBV5-1	NA	TRBD2	TRBJ2-1	TGCGCCAGCAGCCCGACTAGCGGGGGGGCGAGTCAGCAGTTCTTC	CASSPTSGGASQQFF
TRBV5-1	once	TRBD2	TRBJ2-3	TGCGCCAGCAGCCGAAATAGCGGGGGGTCCGGCACAGATACGCAGTATTTT	CASSRNSGGSGTDTQYF
TRBV18	NA	NA	TRBJ1-4	TGTGCCAGCTCACCAGTGCCAGGGAGATTGGAAAAACTGTTTTTT	CASSPVPGRLEKLFF